Listed below are T cell receptor beta chains from one sample, sequenced in a study of blood T cell repertoires in COVID-19. Profiling relied on immunoSEQ multiplex PCR, and the TCRdb table lists in-frame clones only, not all of them. The sample lists around 59,000 clones, around 85% occurring once. Sequencing was performed on peripheral blood. The source is a human donor in a cohort sampled during active COVID-19. Each CDR3 is given with its conserved first and last residue. Each record gives: D gene, clone size, J gene, V gene, CDR3 protein, CDR3 DNA. A D gene is named only where the DNA matches it firmly. Clone sizes are given selectively: once, few, many, or a class where the clone is expanded.

D: TRBD2
size: NA
J: TRBJ2-3
V: TRBV5-1
CDR3: CASRDSSGFSDTQYF
DNA: TGCGCCAGCAGAGATTCTAGCGGGTTTTCAGATACGCAGTATTTT

D: NA
size: few
J: TRBJ1-2
V: TRBV28
CDR3: CASSSQRQSLNYGYTF
DNA: TGTGCCAGCAGTTCCCAACGACAGTCTCTTAACTATGGCTACACCTTC

D: TRBD1
size: NA
J: TRBJ1-4
V: TRBV25-1
CDR3: CASSEYLSYRGGEKLFF
DNA: TGTGCCAGCAGTGAATATCTCTCGTACAGGGGAGGTGAAAAACTGTTTTTT

D: TRBD2
size: NA
J: TRBJ2-7
V: TRBV5-4
CDR3: CASSPDLAGAQFGEQYF
DNA: TGTGCCAGCAGCCCGGACCTAGCGGGAGCCCAATTCGGGGAGCAGTACTTC

D: TRBD2
size: few
J: TRBJ2-7
V: TRBV7-2
CDR3: CASSLVTSGSSSYEQYF
DNA: TGTGCCAGCAGCTTGGTTACTAGCGGGTCCAGCTCCTACGAGCAGTACTTC

D: TRBD2
size: NA
J: TRBJ2-7
V: TRBV27
CDR3: CASSTPGTKGLYEQYF
DNA: TGTGCCAGCAGTACGCCCGGGACTAAGGGATTATACGAGCAGTACTTC

D: TRBD1
size: NA
J: TRBJ2-1
V: TRBV5-6
CDR3: CASSRDRGSSYNEQFF
DNA: TGTGCCAGCAGCCGGGACAGGGGGAGTTCCTACAATGAGCAGTTCTTC

D: NA
size: few
J: TRBJ2-2
V: TRBV7-6
CDR3: CASSPRGGELFF
DNA: TGTGCCAGCAGCCCCCGCGGGGGGGAGCTGTTTTTT

D: NA
size: few
J: TRBJ2-1
V: TRBV28
CDR3: CASSRLVPSTGEQFF
DNA: TGTGCCAGCAGTAGGCTAGTTCCTTCTACAGGTGAGCAGTTCTTC

D: NA
size: once
J: TRBJ1-2
V: TRBV18
CDR3: CASSLGAGENYGYTF
DNA: TGTGCCAGCTCACTAGGGGCAGGGGAAAACTATGGCTACACCTTC

D: NA
size: NA
J: TRBJ1-2
V: TRBV7-9
CDR3: CASSIQGDRNYGYTF
DNA: TGTGCCAGCAGCATACAGGGTGATCGGAACTATGGCTACACCTTC

D: NA
size: NA
J: TRBJ2-7
V: TRBV13
CDR3: CATGAVGYEQYF
DNA: TGTGCCACCGGCGCGGTGGGCTACGAGCAGTACTTC

D: NA
size: NA
J: TRBJ2-3
V: TRBV28
CDR3: CASSPLRGAGTDTQYF
DNA: TGTGCCAGCAGCCCCCTGCGGGGCGCCGGCACAGATACGCAGTATTTT

D: NA
size: NA
J: TRBJ2-7
V: TRBV7-9
CDR3: CASSSTGSSYEQYF
DNA: TGTGCCAGCAGCTCCACGGGGAGCTCCTACGAGCAGTACTTC

D: TRBD1
size: NA
J: TRBJ1-1
V: TRBV28
CDR3: CASRVPGQGRTNTEAFF
DNA: TGTGCCAGCAGGGTCCCGGGACAGGGAAGAACGAACACTGAAGCTTTCTTT

D: TRBD2
size: NA
J: TRBJ2-1
V: TRBV7-3
CDR3: CASSFGLAAEQFF
DNA: TGTGCCAGCAGCTTCGGGCTAGCGGCCGAGCAGTTCTTC

D: TRBD1
size: NA
J: TRBJ1-2
V: TRBV5-5
CDR3: CASSLAGGGSYGYTF
DNA: TGTGCCAGCAGCTTGGCCGGAGGGGGCAGCTATGGCTACACCTTC

D: TRBD1
size: NA
J: TRBJ1-2
V: TRBV2
CDR3: CASLLDLDRGPGYTF
DNA: TGTGCCAGCCTCCTGGATCTCGACAGGGGACCCGGCTACACCTTC

D: NA
size: NA
J: TRBJ2-7
V: TRBV7-2
CDR3: CASSLGPGDANEQYF
DNA: TGTGCCAGCAGCTTAGGGCCAGGGGATGCGAACGAGCAGTACTTC

D: NA
size: NA
J: TRBJ1-6
V: TRBV7-9
CDR3: CASSSFTVGIRSTLHF
DNA: TGTGCCAGCAGCAGCTTTACAGTGGGCATTCGGTCCACCCTCCACTTT

D: NA
size: NA
J: TRBJ1-1
V: TRBV7-3
CDR3: CASSHTANTEAFF
DNA: TGTGCCAGCAGTCATACAGCGAACACTGAAGCTTTCTTT

D: TRBD1
size: NA
J: TRBJ1-1
V: TRBV30
CDR3: CAWSVQGATEAFF
DNA: TGTGCCTGGAGTGTCCAGGGGGCCACTGAAGCTTTCTTT

D: TRBD1
size: NA
J: TRBJ1-1
V: TRBV27
CDR3: CASVKYPGGFGTEAFF
DNA: TGTGCCAGCGTCAAATACCCAGGGGGTTTTGGCACTGAAGCTTTCTTT

D: NA
size: few
J: TRBJ2-5
V: TRBV3-1/TRBV3-2
CDR3: CASSRTGLGETQYF
DNA: TGTGCCAGCAGTCGAACAGGGTTAGGAGAGACCCAGTACTTC

D: TRBD1
size: once
J: TRBJ2-2
V: TRBV23-1
CDR3: CASSPRTGVFTGELFF
DNA: TGCGCCAGCAGTCCTAGGACAGGGGTCTTCACCGGGGAGCTGTTTTTT

D: NA
size: NA
J: TRBJ1-6
V: TRBV12-3/TRBV12-4
CDR3: CASSPGGGTPLHF
DNA: TGTGCCAGCAGTCCCGGGGGGGGGACACCCCTCCACTTT

D: TRBD1
size: NA
J: TRBJ2-4
V: TRBV7-2
CDR3: CASSLTGQWKNIQYF
DNA: TGTGCCAGCAGCCTAACGGGACAGTGGAAAAACATTCAGTACTTC

D: NA
size: once
J: TRBJ1-6
V: TRBV27
CDR3: CASRATSGSSYNSPLHF
DNA: TGTGCCAGCAGAGCCACCAGCGGTAGCTCCTATAATTCACCCCTCCACTTT

D: TRBD1
size: NA
J: TRBJ1-2
V: TRBV7-2
CDR3: CASSFDRGGGGYTF
DNA: TGTGCCAGCAGCTTTGACAGGGGTGGTGGTGGCTACACCTTC

D: NA
size: NA
J: TRBJ2-1
V: TRBV4-1
CDR3: CASSPRAQGEPNNEQFF
DNA: TGCGCCAGCAGCCCACGCGCACAGGGAGAACCTAACAATGAGCAGTTCTTC

D: TRBD2
size: NA
J: TRBJ2-1
V: TRBV5-1
CDR3: CASSGGSLAGASHNEQFF
DNA: TGCGCCAGCAGCGGAGGTAGTCTAGCGGGAGCTTCTCACAATGAGCAGTTCTTC